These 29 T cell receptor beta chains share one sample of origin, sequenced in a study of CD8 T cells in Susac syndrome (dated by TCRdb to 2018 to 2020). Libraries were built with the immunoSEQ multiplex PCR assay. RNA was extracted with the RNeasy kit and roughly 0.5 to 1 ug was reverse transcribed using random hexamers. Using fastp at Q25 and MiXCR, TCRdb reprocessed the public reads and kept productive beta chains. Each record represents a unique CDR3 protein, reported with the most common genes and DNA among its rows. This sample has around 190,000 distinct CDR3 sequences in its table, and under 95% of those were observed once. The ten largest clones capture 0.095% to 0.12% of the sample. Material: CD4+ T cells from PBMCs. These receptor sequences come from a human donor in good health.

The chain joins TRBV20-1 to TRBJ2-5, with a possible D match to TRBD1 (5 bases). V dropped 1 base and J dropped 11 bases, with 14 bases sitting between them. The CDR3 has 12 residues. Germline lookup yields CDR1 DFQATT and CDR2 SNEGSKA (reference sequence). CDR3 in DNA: TGCAGTGCTAGAGGTACTACAGGAGCACAGTACTTC. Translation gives CSARGTTGAQYF.

CDR3 sequence reads: CASSLGRGAYEQYV. CDR3 in DNA: TGTGCCAGCAGCTTAGGGCGGGGGGCCTACGAGCAGTACGTC. The gene calls are TRBV7-2 and TRBJ2-7, with 8 bases fitting TRBD2. This CDR3 has 14 residues. V shed 1 base, J shed 2 bases, and the junction held 1 base outside the gene matches. Germline-derived CDR1 and CDR2 are SGHTA and FQGNSA.

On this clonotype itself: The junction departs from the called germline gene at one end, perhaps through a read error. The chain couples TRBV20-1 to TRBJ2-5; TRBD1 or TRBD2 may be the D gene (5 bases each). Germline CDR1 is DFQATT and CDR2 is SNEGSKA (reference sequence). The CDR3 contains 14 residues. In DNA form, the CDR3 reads TGCAGTGCTGCAACCGGGACCAAAGGGGAGAGCCAGTACTTC. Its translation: CSAATGTKGESQYF.

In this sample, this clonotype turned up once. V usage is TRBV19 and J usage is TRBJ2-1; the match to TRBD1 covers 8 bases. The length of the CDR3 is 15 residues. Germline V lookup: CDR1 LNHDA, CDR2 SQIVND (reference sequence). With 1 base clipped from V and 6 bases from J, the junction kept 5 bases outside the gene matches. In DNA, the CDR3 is TGTGCCAGTAGTATAGCTCAGGGGGCTGGCAATGAGCAGTTCTTC. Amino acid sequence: CASSIAQGAGNEQFF. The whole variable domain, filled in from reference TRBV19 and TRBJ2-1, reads DGGITQSPKYLFRKEGQNVTLSCEQNLNHDAMYWYRQDPGQGLRLIYYSQIVNDFQKGDIAEGYSVSREKKESFPLTVTSAQKNPTAFYLCASSIAQGAGNEQFFGPGTRLTVL.

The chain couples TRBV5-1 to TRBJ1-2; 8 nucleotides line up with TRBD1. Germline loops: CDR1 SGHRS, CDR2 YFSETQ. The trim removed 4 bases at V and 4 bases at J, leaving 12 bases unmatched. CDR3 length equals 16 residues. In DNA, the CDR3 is TGCGCCAGCAGCCCCACCCCAGGGGGCGCGGGCTATGGCTACACCTTC. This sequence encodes CASSPTPGGAGYGYTF.

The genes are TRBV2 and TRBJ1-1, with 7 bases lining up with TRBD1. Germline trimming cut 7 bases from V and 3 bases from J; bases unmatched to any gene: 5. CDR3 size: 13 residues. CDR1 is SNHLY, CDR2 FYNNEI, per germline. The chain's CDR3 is CASNYRGDTEAFF. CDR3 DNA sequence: TGTGCCAGCAATTACAGGGGAGACACTGAAGCTTTCTTT.

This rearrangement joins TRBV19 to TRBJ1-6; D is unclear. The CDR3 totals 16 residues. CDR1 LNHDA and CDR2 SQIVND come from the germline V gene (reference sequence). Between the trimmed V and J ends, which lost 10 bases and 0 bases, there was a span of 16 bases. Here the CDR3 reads CATKEGGSSYNSPLHF. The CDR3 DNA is TGTGCCACTAAGGAAGGCGGGAGCTCCTATAATTCACCCCTCCACTTT. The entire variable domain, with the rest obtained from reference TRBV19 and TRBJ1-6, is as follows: DGGITQSPKYLFRKEGQNVTLSCEQNLNHDAMYWYRQDPGQGLRLIYYSQIVNDFQKGDIAEGYSVSREKKESFPLTVTSAQKNPTAFYLCATKEGGSSYNSPLHFGNGTRLTVT.

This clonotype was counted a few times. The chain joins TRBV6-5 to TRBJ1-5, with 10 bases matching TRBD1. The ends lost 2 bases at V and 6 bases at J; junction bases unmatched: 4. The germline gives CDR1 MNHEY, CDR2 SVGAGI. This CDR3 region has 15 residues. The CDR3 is CASSYATGGGQPQHF. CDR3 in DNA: TGTGCCAGCAGTTACGCGACAGGGGGCGGTCAGCCCCAGCATTTT.

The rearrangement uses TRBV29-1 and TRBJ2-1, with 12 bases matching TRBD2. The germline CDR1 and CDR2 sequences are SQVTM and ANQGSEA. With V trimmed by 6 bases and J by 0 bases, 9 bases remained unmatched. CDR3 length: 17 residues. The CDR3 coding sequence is TGCAGCGTCGTGACTAGCGGGGGTCTCCTCTCCTACAATGAGCAGTTCTTC. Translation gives CSVVTSGGLLSYNEQFF.

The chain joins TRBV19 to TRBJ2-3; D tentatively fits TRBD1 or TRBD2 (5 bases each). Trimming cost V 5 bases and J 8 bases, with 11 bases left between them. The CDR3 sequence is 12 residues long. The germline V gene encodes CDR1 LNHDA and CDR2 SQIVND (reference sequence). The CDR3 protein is CASSGGRGTQYF. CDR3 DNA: TGTGCCAGTAGTGGGGGAAGGGGTACGCAGTATTTT.

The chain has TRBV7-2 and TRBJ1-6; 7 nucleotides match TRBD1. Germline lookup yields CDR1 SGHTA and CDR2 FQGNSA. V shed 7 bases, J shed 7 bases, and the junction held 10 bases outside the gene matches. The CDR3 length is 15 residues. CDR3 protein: CASTLTGAGNSPLHF. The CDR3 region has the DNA TGTGCCAGCACCCTTACAGGGGCGGGGAATTCACCCCTCCACTTT.

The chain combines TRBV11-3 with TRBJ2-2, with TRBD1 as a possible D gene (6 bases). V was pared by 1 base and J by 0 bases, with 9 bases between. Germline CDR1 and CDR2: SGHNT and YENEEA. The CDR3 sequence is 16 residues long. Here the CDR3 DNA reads TGTGCCAGCAGCTTAGCAGGGGCCACGAACACCGGGGAGCTGTTTTTT. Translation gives CASSLAGATNTGELFF.

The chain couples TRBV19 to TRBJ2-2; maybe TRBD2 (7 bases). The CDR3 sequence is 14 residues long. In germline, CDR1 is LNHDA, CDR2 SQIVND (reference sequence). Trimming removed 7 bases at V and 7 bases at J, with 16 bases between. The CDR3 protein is CASTRGRLGGELFF. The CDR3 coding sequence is TGTGCCAGTACGCGGGGGCGACTCGGCGGGGAGCTGTTTTTT. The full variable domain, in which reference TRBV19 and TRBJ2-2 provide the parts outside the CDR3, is DGGITQSPKYLFRKEGQNVTLSCEQNLNHDAMYWYRQDPGQGLRLIYYSQIVNDFQKGDIAEGYSVSREKKESFPLTVTSAQKNPTAFYLCASTRGRLGGELFFGEGSRLTVL.

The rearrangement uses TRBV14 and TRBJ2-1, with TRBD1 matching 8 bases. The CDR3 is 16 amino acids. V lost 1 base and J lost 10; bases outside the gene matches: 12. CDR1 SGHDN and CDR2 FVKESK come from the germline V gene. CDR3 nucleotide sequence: TGTGCCAGCAGCCAAGCCCCCCAGGACAGGGTGAGAGAGCAGTTCTTC. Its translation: CASSQAPQDRVREQFF.

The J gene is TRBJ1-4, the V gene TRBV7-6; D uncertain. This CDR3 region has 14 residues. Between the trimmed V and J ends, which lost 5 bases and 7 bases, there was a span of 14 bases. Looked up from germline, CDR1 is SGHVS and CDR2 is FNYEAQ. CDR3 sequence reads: CASSPSGLGEKLFF. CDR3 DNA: TGTGCCAGCAGCCCTTCGGGGTTGGGTGAAAAACTGTTTTTT.

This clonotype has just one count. The CDR3: CASRRDQGFGKQYV. Written as DNA, the CDR3 is TGTGCCAGCAGGAGAGATCAGGGGTTTGGTAAGCAGTACGTC. This chain connects TRBV6-2 or TRBV6-3 to TRBJ2-7, with D possibly matching TRBD1 (6 bases). The CDR3 covers 14 residues. V shed 6 bases and J shed 8 bases, with 20 bases lying between them. Looked up from germline, CDR1 is MNHEY and CDR2 is SVGEGT.

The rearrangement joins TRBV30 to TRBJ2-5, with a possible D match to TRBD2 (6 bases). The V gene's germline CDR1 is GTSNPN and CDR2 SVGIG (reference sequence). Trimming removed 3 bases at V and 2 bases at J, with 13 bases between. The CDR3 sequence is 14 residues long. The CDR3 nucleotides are TGTGCCTGGAGAACGGGGGACCAACAAGAGACCCAGTACTTC. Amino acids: CAWRTGDQQETQYF.

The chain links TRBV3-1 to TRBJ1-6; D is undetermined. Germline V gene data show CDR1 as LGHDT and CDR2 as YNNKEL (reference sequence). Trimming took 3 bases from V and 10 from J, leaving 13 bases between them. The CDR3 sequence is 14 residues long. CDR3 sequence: CASSQTPTLSPLHF. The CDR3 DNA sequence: TGTGCCAGCAGCCAGACTCCAACTCTCTCACCCCTCCACTTT. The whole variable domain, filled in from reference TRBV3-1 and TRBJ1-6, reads DTAVSQTPKYLVTQMGNDKSIKCEQNLGHDTMYWYKQDSKKFLKIMFSYNNKELIINETVPNRFSPKSPDKAHLNLHINSLELGDSAVYFCASSQTPTLSPLHFGNGTRLTVT.

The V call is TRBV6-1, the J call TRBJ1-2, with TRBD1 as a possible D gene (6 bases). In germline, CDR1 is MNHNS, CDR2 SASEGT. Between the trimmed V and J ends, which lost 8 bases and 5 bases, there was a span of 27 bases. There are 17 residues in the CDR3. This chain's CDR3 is CASSGGAGALTRYGYTF. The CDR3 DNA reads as TGTGCCAGCTCCGGAGGGGCGGGGGCACTCACCCGATATGGCTACACCTTC.

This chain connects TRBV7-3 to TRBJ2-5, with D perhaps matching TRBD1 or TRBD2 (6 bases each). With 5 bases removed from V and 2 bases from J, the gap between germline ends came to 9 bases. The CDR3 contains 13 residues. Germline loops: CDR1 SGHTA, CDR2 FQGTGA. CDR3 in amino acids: CASSGGPQETQYF. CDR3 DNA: TGTGCCAGCAGCGGGGGGCCTCAAGAGACCCAGTACTTC.

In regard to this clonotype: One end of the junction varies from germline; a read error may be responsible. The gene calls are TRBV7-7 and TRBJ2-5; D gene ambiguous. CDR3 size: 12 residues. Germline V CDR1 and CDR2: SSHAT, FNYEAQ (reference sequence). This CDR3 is CASSLVGGTQYF. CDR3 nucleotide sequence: TGTGCTAGCAGCTTGGTGGGCGGGACCCAGTACTTC.

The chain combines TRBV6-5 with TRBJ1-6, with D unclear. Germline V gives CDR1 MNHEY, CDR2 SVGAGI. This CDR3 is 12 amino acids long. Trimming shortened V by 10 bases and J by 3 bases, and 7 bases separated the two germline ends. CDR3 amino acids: CATGSYNSPLHF. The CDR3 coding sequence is TGTGCCACCGGGAGCTATAATTCACCCCTCCACTTT.

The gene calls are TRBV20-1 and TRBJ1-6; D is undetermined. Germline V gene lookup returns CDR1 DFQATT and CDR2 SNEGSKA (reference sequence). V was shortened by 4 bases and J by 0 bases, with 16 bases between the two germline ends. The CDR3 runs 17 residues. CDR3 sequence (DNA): TGCAGTGCTACCCGGACCGGCAGTTCCTCCTATAATTCACCCCTCCACTTT. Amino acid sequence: CSATRTGSSSYNSPLHF.

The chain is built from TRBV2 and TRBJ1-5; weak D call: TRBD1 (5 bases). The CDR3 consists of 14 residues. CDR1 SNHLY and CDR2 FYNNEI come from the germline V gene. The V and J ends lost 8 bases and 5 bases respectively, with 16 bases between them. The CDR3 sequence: CASQDRGLYQPQHF. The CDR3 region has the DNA TGTGCCAGCCAGGACCGGGGGTTGTATCAGCCCCAGCATTTT.

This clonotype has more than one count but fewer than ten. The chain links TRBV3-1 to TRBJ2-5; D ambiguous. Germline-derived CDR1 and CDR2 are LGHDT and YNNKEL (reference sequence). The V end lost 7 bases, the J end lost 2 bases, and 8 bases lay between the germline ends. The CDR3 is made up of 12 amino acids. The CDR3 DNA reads TGTGCCAGCAAACGCGGACAAGAGACCCAGTACTTC. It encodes CASKRGQETQYF.

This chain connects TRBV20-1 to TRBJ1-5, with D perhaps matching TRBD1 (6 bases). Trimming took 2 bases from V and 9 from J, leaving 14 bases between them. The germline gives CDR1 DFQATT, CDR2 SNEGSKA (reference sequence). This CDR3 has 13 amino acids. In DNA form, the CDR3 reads TGCAGTGCTAGATTGGGGGGCGTAGGGCCCCAGCATTTT. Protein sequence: CSARLGGVGPQHF.

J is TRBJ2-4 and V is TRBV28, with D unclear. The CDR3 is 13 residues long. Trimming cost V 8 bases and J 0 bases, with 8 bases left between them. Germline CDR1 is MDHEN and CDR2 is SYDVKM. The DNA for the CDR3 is TGTGCCAGCCGCCTGCAAGCCAAAAACATTCAGTACTTC. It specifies CASRLQAKNIQYF. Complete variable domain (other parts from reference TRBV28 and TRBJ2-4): DVKVTQSSRYLVKRTGEKVFLECVQDMDHENMFWYRQDPGLGLRLIYFSYDVKMKEKGDIPEGYSVSREKKERFSLILESASTNQTSMYLCASRLQAKNIQYFGAGTRLSVL.

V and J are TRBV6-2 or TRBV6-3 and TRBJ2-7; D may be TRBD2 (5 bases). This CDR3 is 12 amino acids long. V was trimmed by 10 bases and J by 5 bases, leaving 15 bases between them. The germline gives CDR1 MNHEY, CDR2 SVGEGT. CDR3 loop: CATSPGFDEQYV. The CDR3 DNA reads TGTGCCACTTCACCGGGATTCGACGAGCAGTACGTC.

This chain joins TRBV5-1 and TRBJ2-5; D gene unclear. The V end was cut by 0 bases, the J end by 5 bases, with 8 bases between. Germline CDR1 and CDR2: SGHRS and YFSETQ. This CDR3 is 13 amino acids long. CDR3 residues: CASSLGPRETQYF. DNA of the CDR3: TGCGCCAGCAGCTTGGGGCCCAGGGAGACCCAGTACTTC.